The entry below gives a single TCR beta chain sequence along with its context. Antigen specificity is unknown. Assay: immunoSEQ multiplex PCR; the TCRdb copy retains only in-frame clones and omits some. The sample has some 60,000 clones, roughly 94% seen once. V dropped 3 bases and J dropped 1; count of bases not matched to a gene: 9. The length of the CDR3 is 16 residues. The germline V gene encodes CDR1 MNHEY and CDR2 SVGAGI. This specimen belongs to a study of cytomegalovirus exposure and HLA in healthy donors. Whole-study findings and limits: Specificity of a few CMV-associated chains for CMV antigens was verified in vitro. Reportedly, diagnosis of cytomegalovirus status by the classifier showed high specificity and sensitivity.

The sequence was collected from a man between 18 and 29 years old in good health and CMV-seropositive. This chain connects TRBV6-5 to TRBJ2-7, with 7 bases identical to TRBD2. The sequencing input was PBMCs. In DNA form, the CDR3 reads TGTGCCAGCAGTTATGGGGGGGAGGGCGTATCCTACGAGCAGTACTTC. Translation: CASSYGGEGVSYEQYF.